The clone carrying this T cell receptor (beta chain) was recorded many times. Antigen specificity is unknown. This sample stems from a study of response to subunit inactivated influenza vaccine. Study-level findings and limits: Each seasonal influenza vaccination, the authors suggested, recruits few new T cells.

V shed 5 bases and J 0 bases; nucleotides not matched to a gene: 8. Germline values: CDR1 SEHNR, CDR2 FQNEAQ (reference sequence). The CDR3 has 16 residues. TCRdb recomputed calls from the RT-PCR reads with MiXCR, one row per CDR3 protein. The sample holds a few hundred thousand distinct CDR3 sequences, around 7.9% seen once. This material consisted of PBMCs from blood, taken around 25 months after vaccination. The J gene is TRBJ2-3, the V gene TRBV7-9; 7 nucleotides line up with TRBD2. This receptor was identified in a man aged 50-75 years who received an inactivated influenza vaccine. Written as DNA, the CDR3 is TGTGCCAGCAGCCCCCGAACTAGCGCAAGCACAGATACGCAGTATTTT. Its translation is CASSPRTSASTDTQYF.